Listed here are 26 T cell receptor beta chains from one sample, sequenced in a study of shared clonotypes between healthy human individuals. Sequenced by immunoSEQ multiplex PCR; TCRdb stores in-frame clones only, minus some. The table includes approximately 2,000,000 clones, under 95% detected once. The sample comprised naive CD4+ T cells from PBMCs. Subset given: CD45RA+ positively selected. Receptor source: a man between 18 and 29 years old in good health. Some clones in this sample may be carry-over from other donors' samples.

The CDR3 region has the DNA TGTGCCAGCAGCGAGACGGGGAACACTGAAGCTTTCTTT. Its protein is CASSETGNTEAFF. The chain couples TRBV9 to TRBJ1-1; D gene uncertain. V lost 3 bases, J lost 1 base, and 7 bases lay in between. The germline CDR1 and CDR2 sequences are SGDLS and YYNGEE. There are 13 residues in the CDR3.

The gene calls are TRBV19 and TRBJ1-1, with D tentatively TRBD1 (6 bases). Germline V gene sequence: CDR1 LNHDA, CDR2 SQIVND (reference sequence). V lost 7 bases, J lost 5 bases, and 20 bases lay in between. The CDR3 spans 15 residues. The CDR3 region is CASTRTGADFTEAFF. The DNA of the CDR3 is TGTGCCAGTACCCGGACGGGGGCGGATTTTACTGAAGCTTTCTTT.

V usage is TRBV6-4 and J usage is TRBJ2-7; TRBD1 agrees at 7 bases. Germline CDR1 reads MRHNA; CDR2 reads SNTAGT. This CDR3 has 13 amino acids. V lost 9 bases and J lost 2; bases outside the gene matches: 7. The chain's CDR3 is CARRTGLPYEQYF. DNA for the CDR3: TGTGCCAGGCGGACAGGCCTCCCCTACGAGCAGTACTTC.

On this clone: Other DNA variants within this sample encode the same CDR3. The J gene is TRBJ2-1, the V gene TRBV28, with a tentative D call TRBD1 (6 bases). The V end lost 5 bases, the J end lost 0 bases, and 11 bases lay between the germline ends. Germline CDR1 and CDR2: MDHEN and SYDVKM. The CDR3 totals 15 residues. DNA of the CDR3: TGTGCCAGCAGTCCAGGGGATTCCTCCTACAATGAGCAGTTCTTC. Residues: CASSPGDSSYNEQFF. Drawing the rest from reference TRBV28 and TRBJ2-1, the complete variable domain is DVKVTQSSRYLVKRTGEKVFLECVQDMDHENMFWYRQDPGLGLRLIYFSYDVKMKEKGDIPEGYSVSREKKERFSLILESASTNQTSMYLCASSPGDSSYNEQFFGPGTRLTVL.

The chain joins TRBV7-2 to TRBJ2-1; no firm D call. The V gene lost 1 base and the J gene lost 10 bases, with 11 bases spanning the gap. The length of the CDR3 is 13 residues. Germline assignment: CDR1 SGHTA and CDR2 FQGNSA. The CDR3 DNA follows: TGTGCCAGCAGCTTAGGACTCGCCCAAGAGCAGTTCTTC. This sequence encodes CASSLGLAQEQFF.

The chain has TRBV9 and TRBJ1-2; D remains ambiguous. Germline CDR1 is SGDLS and CDR2 is YYNGEE. The V end was cut by 4 bases, the J end by 2 bases, with 6 bases between. The CDR3 is 12 amino acids. CDR3 sequence (DNA): TGTGCCAGCAGCCCCGTAAACTATGGCTACACCTTC. Translated: CASSPVNYGYTF.

J is TRBJ1-2 and V is TRBV15, with 8 bases matching TRBD1. The CDR3 has 17 amino acids. CDR1 and CDR2 (germline): LNHNV, YYDKDF (reference sequence). V lost 3 bases, J lost 0 bases, and 9 bases stayed unmatched. CDR3 in amino acids: CATSRHSLTGANYGYTF. CDR3 DNA: TGTGCCACCAGCAGGCACTCCCTGACAGGGGCTAACTATGGCTACACCTTC.

The sample holds one count of this clone. This rearrangement joins TRBV5-8 to TRBJ1-2; 8 bases align to TRBD1. Looked up from germline, CDR1 is SGHTS and CDR2 is YDEGEE. The CDR3 is made up of 16 amino acids. Losses at the gene ends were 4 bases for V and 0 bases for J; bases not matched to a gene: 8. CDR3 sequence reads: CASSRDRRVSNYGYTF. CDR3 sequence (DNA): TGTGCCAGCAGCAGGGACAGGCGGGTCTCTAACTATGGCTACACCTTC.

The gene calls are TRBV30 and TRBJ1-5; TRBD1 might be the D (6 bases). Germline CDR1 is GTSNPN and CDR2 is SVGIG (reference sequence). The V and J ends lost 3 bases and 1 base respectively, with 13 bases between them. The CDR3 consists of 15 residues. CDR3 coding DNA: TGTGCCTGGAGCGTGGGGGGGGCGAGCAATCAGCCCCAGCATTTT. Residues: CAWSVGGASNQPQHF.

This sequence joins TRBV6-6 and TRBJ2-7; the D call may be TRBD1 or TRBD2 (6 bases each). Germline CDR1 and CDR2: MNHNY and SVGAGI (reference sequence). V lost 2 bases, J lost 7 bases, and 12 bases lay in between. This CDR3 has 13 amino acids. The CDR3 reads CASSYAGAGEQYF. CDR3 DNA: TGTGCCAGCAGTTACGCAGGGGCGGGGGAGCAGTACTTC.

This rearrangement joins TRBV15 to TRBJ2-6; D is possibly TRBD1 or TRBD2 (5 bases each). Germline V gene sequence: CDR1 LNHNV, CDR2 YYDKDF (reference sequence). V lost 3 bases and J 8 bases, leaving 17 bases between the germline ends. The CDR3 has 16 residues. The CDR3 DNA follows: TGTGCCACCAGCAGGGACCGGGGCCACAAATCCAACGTCCTGACTTTC. Residues: CATSRDRGHKSNVLTF. Full variable domain (outside the CDR3, taken from reference TRBV15 and TRBJ2-6): DAMVIQNPRYQVTQFGKPVTLSCSQTLNHNVMYWYQQKSSQAPKLLFHYYDKDFNNEADTPDNFQSRRPNTSFCFLDIRSPGLGDTAMYLCATSRDRGHKSNVLTFGAGSRLTVL.

Concerning this clone: This same CDR3 is encoded by further DNA sequences in the sample. The chain couples TRBV18 to TRBJ1-5; D is unclear. This CDR3 is 13 amino acids long. Trimming shortened V by 1 base and J by 4 bases, and 5 bases separated the two germline ends. Germline assignment: CDR1 KGHSH and CDR2 LQKENI. CDR3 nucleotides: TGTGCCAGCTCACCACTAGAGAATCAGCCCCAGCATTTT. This translates into CASSPLENQPQHF.

About this clone itself: At the DNA level, this CDR3 is encoded by other sequences in the same sample as well. The genes are TRBV18 and TRBJ1-2; 8 bases line up with TRBD1. The CDR3 totals 14 residues. V dropped 2 bases and J dropped 7; count of bases not matched to a gene: 6. Per germline, CDR1 KGHSH and CDR2 LQKENI. The CDR3 sequence: CASSPGQGLGGYTF. CDR3 bases: TGTGCCAGCTCACCAGGACAGGGTTTGGGTGGCTACACCTTC. Complete variable domain (other parts from reference TRBV18 and TRBJ1-2): NAGVMQNPRHLVRRRGQEARLRCSPMKGHSHVYWYRQLPEEGLKFMVYLQKENIIDESGMPKERFSAEFPKEGPSILRIQQVVRGDSAAYFCASSPGQGLGGYTFGSGTRLTVV.

The gene calls are TRBV10-3 and TRBJ2-3; 11 bases agree with TRBD2. The ends lost 4 bases at V and 1 base at J; junction bases unmatched: 16. Germline lookup yields CDR1 ENHRY and CDR2 SYGVKD. The CDR3 sequence is 20 residues long. The CDR3 nucleotides are TGTGCCATCAGTGCAGGGCTAGCGGGAGGAGGAAGTCGTGGCACAGATACGCAGTATTTT. Its protein product is CAISAGLAGGGSRGTDTQYF.

With respect to this clone: Other DNA sequences from this sample encode an identical CDR3 as well. The chain recombines TRBV9 with TRBJ2-7; 7 bases agree with TRBD1. The CDR3 runs to 14 residues. Germline lookup yields CDR1 SGDLS and CDR2 YYNGEE. With V trimmed by 0 bases and J by 2 bases, 2 bases remained unmatched. CDR3 nucleotide sequence: TGTGCCAGCAGCGTAGGGACAGGACCCTACGAGCAGTACTTC. Its protein product is CASSVGTGPYEQYF. The whole variable domain, remainder taken from reference TRBV9 and TRBJ2-7, is DSGVTQTPKHLITATGQRVTLRCSPRSGDLSVYWYQQSLDQGLQFLIQYYNGEERAKGNILERFSAQQFPDLHSELNLSSLELGDSALYFCASSVGTGPYEQYFGPGTRLTVT.

The V call is TRBV29-1, the J call TRBJ1-1, with D maybe TRBD1 (6 bases). CDR1 is SQVTM and CDR2 is ANQGSEA in the germline V gene. The length of the CDR3 is 14 residues. Trimming took 4 bases from V and 3 from J, leaving 15 bases between them. The CDR3 reads CSVVHRVSDTEAFF. The CDR3 coding sequence is TGCAGCGTTGTCCACAGGGTCAGCGACACTGAAGCTTTCTTT.

This sequence joins TRBV18 and TRBJ1-4; D remains ambiguous. Trimming stripped 4 bases from V and 0 bases from J, with 12 bases between. The length of the CDR3 is 16 residues. Looked up from germline, CDR1 is KGHSH and CDR2 is LQKENI. The CDR3 reads CASSLAQLATNEKLFF. DNA of the CDR3: TGTGCCAGCTCACTAGCCCAGCTCGCAACTAATGAAAAACTGTTTTTT.

This CDR3 reads CASSQQAGDETGELFF. CDR3 in DNA: TGTGCCAGCAGCCAGCAAGCGGGAGATGAGACCGGGGAGCTGTTTTTT. This chain uses TRBV4-2 with TRBJ2-2; 8 positions agree with TRBD2. V trimming: 3 bases; J trimming: 5 bases; junction bases outside the gene matches: 8. The CDR3 loop spans 16 amino acids. Looked up from germline, CDR1 is LGHNA and CDR2 is YNFKEQ.

The chain joins TRBV7-2 to TRBJ2-2, with D tentatively TRBD1 or TRBD2 (6 bases each). CDR1 and CDR2 from the germline V gene are SGHTA and FQGNSA. This CDR3 is 16 amino acids long. V was shortened by 5 bases and J by 0 bases, with 13 bases between the two germline ends. CDR3 protein: CASSEGGVSNTGELFF. CDR3 coding DNA: TGTGCCAGCAGCGAGGGGGGAGTTTCGAACACCGGGGAGCTGTTTTTT.

J is TRBJ1-5 and V is TRBV18; D remains ambiguous. V lost 2 bases and J lost 7, with 12 bases in between. The CDR3 contains 14 residues. Germline V gene sequence: CDR1 KGHSH, CDR2 LQKENI. The CDR3 reads CASSPREGEQPQHF. In DNA, the CDR3 is TGTGCCAGCTCACCAAGAGAGGGTGAACAGCCCCAGCATTTT.

With regard to this clone: Other nucleotide sequences in the sample specify the same CDR3. The chain couples TRBV7-9 to TRBJ2-5, with D perhaps TRBD1 (6 bases). The V gene lost 5 bases and the J gene lost 2 bases, with 12 bases spanning the gap. The CDR3 loop spans 14 amino acids. Per germline, CDR1 SEHNR and CDR2 FQNEAQ (reference sequence). CDR3 in amino acids: CASSPQGRQETQYF. CDR3 nucleotides: TGTGCCAGCAGCCCGCAGGGGCGACAAGAGACCCAGTACTTC.

This chain joins TRBV9 and TRBJ2-6; 7 bases fit TRBD1. The CDR3 runs 17 residues. Unmatched junction bases numbered 9, after V lost 4 bases and J lost 2 bases. The germline gives CDR1 SGDLS, CDR2 YYNGEE. The CDR3 here is CASSSTGFRAGANVLTF. CDR3 DNA: TGTGCCAGCAGCTCGACAGGGTTCCGTGCTGGGGCCAACGTCCTGACTTTC.

The J gene is TRBJ2-5, the V gene TRBV5-3, with TRBD2 identical over 7 bases. TRBV5-3 is an open reading frame whose function is uncertain. This CDR3 has 17 residues. The V and J ends lost 5 bases and 1 base, in that order; junction bases with no gene match: 14. CDR3 in DNA: TGTGCCAGAAGAGCCAAGCGGGGCCGGGGAATCCAAGAGACCCAGTACTTC. It codes for CARRAKRGRGIQETQYF.

About this clone itself: A junction boundary mismatches the germline segment, possibly from a read error. The chain combines TRBV5-1 with TRBJ2-5; 8 bases align to TRBD2. The V gene's germline CDR1 is SGHRS and CDR2 YFSETQ. The CDR3 sequence is 14 residues long. The chain's CDR3 is CASSLSGREEAQYF. In nucleotides, the CDR3 is TGCGCCAGCAGCTTATCCGGGAGGGAAGAGGCCCAGTACTTC. Full variable domain (remainder filled in from reference TRBV5-1 and TRBJ2-5): KAGVTQTPRYLIKTRGQQVTLSCSPISGHRSVSWYQQTPGQGLQFLFEYFSETQRNKGNFPGRFSGRQFSNSRSEMNVSTLELGDSALYLCASSLSGREEAQYFGPGTRLLVL.

This CDR3 reads CASSVTSGNSYNEQFF. The CDR3 nucleotides are TGTGCCAGCAGCGTAACTAGCGGGAACTCCTACAATGAGCAGTTCTTC. The genes are TRBV9 and TRBJ2-1; TRBD2 matches 10 bases. This CDR3 has 16 residues. Germline V CDR1 and CDR2: SGDLS, YYNGEE. The V segment lost 1 base and the J segment 0 bases; nucleotides outside the gene matches: 1.

This chain joins TRBV10-1 and TRBJ2-1; 12 bases map to TRBD2. The CDR3 totals 17 residues. Germline CDR1 and CDR2: WNHNN and SYGVQD (reference sequence). Germline trimming cut 5 bases from V and 2 bases from J; bases unmatched to any gene: 7. The CDR3 region is CASSKRLAGDPYNEQFF. For the CDR3, the DNA is TGCGCCAGCAGTAAACGACTAGCGGGAGACCCCTACAATGAGCAGTTCTTC.